This TCR beta chain was retrieved from a study of cytomegalovirus exposure and HLA in healthy donors. Study results and caveats: The authors judged a highly shared variant cluster likely a sequencing artifact. The records held CMV serostatus as the only immune exposure information. There were some public TCRs occurring in many donors, but most TCR sequences were rare.

The PCR ran on 60 Vbeta and 13 Jbeta primers. The protocol was immunoSEQ multiplex PCR, while the TCRdb copy is restricted to in-frame clones and leaves out a portion. Among about 150,000 clones, around 65% were seen once, and the ten largest hold about 2.9%. Germline lookup yields CDR1 PRHDT and CDR2 FYEKMQ (reference sequence). Trimming took off 2 bases at V and 7 bases at J, with 12 bases between the two ends. The CDR3 runs to 13 residues. As to this clone: Antigen unknown.

Specimen: PBMCs. The chain combines TRBV13 with TRBJ2-7; tentative D call: TRBD2 (6 bases). The sequence was obtained from a woman in her 30s in good health and CMV-seropositive. The CDR3 nucleotides are TGTGCCAGCAGCTTAAACCTCCGGGGGGAGCAGTACTTC. Residues: CASSLNLRGEQYF. Full variable domain (remainder filled in from reference TRBV13 and TRBJ2-7): AAGVIQSPRHLIKEKRETATLKCYPIPRHDTVYWYQQGPGQDPQFLISFYEKMQSDKGSIPDRFSAQQFSDYHSELNMSSLELGDSALYFCASSLNLRGEQYFGPGTRLTVT.